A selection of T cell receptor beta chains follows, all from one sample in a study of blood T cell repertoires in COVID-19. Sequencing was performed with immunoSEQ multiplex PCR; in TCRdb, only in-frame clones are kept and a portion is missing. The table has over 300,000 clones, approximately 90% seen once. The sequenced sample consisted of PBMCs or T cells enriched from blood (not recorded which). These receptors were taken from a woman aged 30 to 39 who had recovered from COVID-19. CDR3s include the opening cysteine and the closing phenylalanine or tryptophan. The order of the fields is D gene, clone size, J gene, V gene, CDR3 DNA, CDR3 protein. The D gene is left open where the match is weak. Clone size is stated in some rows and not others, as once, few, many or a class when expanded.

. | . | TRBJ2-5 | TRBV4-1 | TGCGCCAGCAGCCAAGGTCGCAGCGGTGGAGAGACCCAGTACTTC | CASSQGRSGGETQYF
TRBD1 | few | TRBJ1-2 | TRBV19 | TGTGCCACTGAGATACAGGGGTATGGCTACACCTTC | CATEIQGYGYTF
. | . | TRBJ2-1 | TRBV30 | TGTGCCTGGAGTACGACATCGAATGAGCAGTTCTTC | CAWSTTSNEQFF
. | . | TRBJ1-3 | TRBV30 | TGTGCCTATATGGCCGGAGACTCTGGAAACACCATATATTTT | CAYMAGDSGNTIYF
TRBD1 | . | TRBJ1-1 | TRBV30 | TGTGCCTGGGTCCCCGGGACAGGGACGTTTTGGGCTTCGAAGGCTGAAGCTTTCTTT | CAWVPGTGTFWASKAEAFF
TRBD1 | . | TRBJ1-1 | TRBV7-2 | TGTGCCAGCAGCTTAGGAGGGGGCGGTTCGACTGAAGCTTTCTTT | CASSLGGGGSTEAFF
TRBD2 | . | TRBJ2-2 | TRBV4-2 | TGTGCCAGCAGCCAAGTTGCTAGCGGGGGGGCCGGAACCGGGGAGCTGTTTTTT | CASSQVASGGAGTGELFF
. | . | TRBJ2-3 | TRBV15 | TGTGCCACCAGCAGAGTAGGTAGCTCAGATACGCAGTATTTT | CATSRVGSSDTQYF
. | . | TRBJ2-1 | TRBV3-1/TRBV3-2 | TGTGCCAGCAGCCAAGTTAAGGGGTTGGAGTTCTTC | CASSQVKGLEFF
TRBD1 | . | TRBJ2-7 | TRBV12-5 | TGTGCTAGTGGTTCCGACGGACAGGTAAGCGACGAGCAGTACTTC | CASGSDGQVSDEQYF
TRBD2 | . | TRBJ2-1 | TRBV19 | TGTGCCAGTAGTATTTTGTCCAGCGGGGGTTTTTTAAATGAGCAGTTCTTC | CASSILSSGGFLNEQFF
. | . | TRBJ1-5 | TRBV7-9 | TGTGCCAGCAGCAAAGGGACACCCGGAAATCAGCCCCAGCATTTT | CASSKGTPGNQPQHF
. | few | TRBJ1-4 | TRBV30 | TGTGCCTGGATGAAGGGGACTAATGAAAAACTGTTTTTT | CAWMKGTNEKLFF
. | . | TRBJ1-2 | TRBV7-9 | TGTGCCAGCAGCCCCTGGTTTGTTGGGGAGGGAGCGGATGGCTACACCTTC | CASSPWFVGEGADGYTF
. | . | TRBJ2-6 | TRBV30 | TGTGCCTGGAGTCCCAGGGCGGGGAGCGGGTTAGGGGCCAACGTCCTGACTTTC | CAWSPRAGSGLGANVLTF
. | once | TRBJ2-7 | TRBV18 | TGTGCCAGCTCACCCCTCCCGGAGGGGGCCCTCCATCACGAGCAGTACTTC | CASSPLPEGALHHEQYF
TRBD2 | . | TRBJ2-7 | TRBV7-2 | TGTGCCAGCAGCTACCTAGCTAGCGGGGTGTACGAGCAGTACTTC | CASSYLASGVYEQYF
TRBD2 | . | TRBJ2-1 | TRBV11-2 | TGTGCCAGCAGCTACCCGCGGGGGGGCGTCTATGAGCAGTTCTTC | CASSYPRGGVYEQFF
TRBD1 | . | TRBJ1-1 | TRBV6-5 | TGTGCCAGCAGCGGGACAGTGAACACTGAAGCTTTCTTT | CASSGTVNTEAFF
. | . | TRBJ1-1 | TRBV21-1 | TGTGCCAGCAGCAAAGCGGGGTCAGGGGTGGACACTGAAGCTTTCTTT | CASSKAGSGVDTEAFF
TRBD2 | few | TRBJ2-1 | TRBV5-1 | TGCGCCAGCAGCTTGGCTACCGGGACTAGCAATGAGCAGTTCTTC | CASSLATGTSNEQFF
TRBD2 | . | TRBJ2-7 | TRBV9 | TGTGCCAGCAGCGTAGTACCTAGCGGAAACTACGAGCAGTACTTC | CASSVVPSGNYEQYF
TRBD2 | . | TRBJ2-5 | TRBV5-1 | TGCGCCAGCAGCTTGGTTCGGGGGGAAGAGACCCAGTACTTC | CASSLVRGEETQYF
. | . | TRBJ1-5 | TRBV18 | TGTGCCAGCTCACCCGGACGGGGTAGCAATCAGCCCCAGCATTTT | CASSPGRGSNQPQHF
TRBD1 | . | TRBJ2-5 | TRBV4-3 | TGCGCCAGCAGCCAAGGCGGGACAGGGTTTCGCGAGACCCAGTACTTC | CASSQGGTGFRETQYF
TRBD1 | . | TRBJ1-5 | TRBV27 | TGTGCCAGCGAGGGGACAGCAAAACATAGCAATCAGCCCCAGCATTTT | CASEGTAKHSNQPQHF
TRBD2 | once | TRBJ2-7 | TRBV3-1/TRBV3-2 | TGTGCCAGCAGCCAAGATTGGGGGACTAGCGTATACTACGAGCAGTACTTC | CASSQDWGTSVYYEQYF
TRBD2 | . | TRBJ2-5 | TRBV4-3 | TGCGCCAGCTTCTCAAGGGGGCGCGGGGGGGCTCAAGAGACCCAGTACTTC | CASFSRGRGGAQETQYF
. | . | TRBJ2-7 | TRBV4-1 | TGCGCCAGCAGCCAAGAGTCACGGGACGAGCAGTACTTC | CASSQESRDEQYF
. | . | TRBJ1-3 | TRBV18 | TGTGCCAGCTCACCCCCACGGGGGTCGGGAGGAAACACCATATATTTT | CASSPPRGSGGNTIYF
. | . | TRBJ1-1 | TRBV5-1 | TGCGCCAGCAGCTCCTTACAGGGAATTGCCAACACTGAAGCTTTCTTT | CASSSLQGIANTEAFF
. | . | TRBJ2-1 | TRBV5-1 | TGCGCCAGCAGCTTGGAGGCAGGGTCGTATACTGAGCAGTTCTTC | CASSLEAGSYTEQFF
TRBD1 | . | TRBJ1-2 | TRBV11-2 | TGTGCCAGCAGCACCCTCCGGGGACAGGGGGACTATGGCTACACCTTC | CASSTLRGQGDYGYTF
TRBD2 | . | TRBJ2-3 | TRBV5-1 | TGCGCCAGCAGCTTGGCTGGCGGGGGGGTTGGAGATACGCAGTATTTT | CASSLAGGGVGDTQYF
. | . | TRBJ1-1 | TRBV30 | TGTGCCTGGAGTGTTAGTCAGGGGAACACTGAAGCTTTCTTT | CAWSVSQGNTEAFF
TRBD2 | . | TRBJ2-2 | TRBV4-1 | TGCGCCAGCAGCCGACCTAGCGGGGGCTCTACGGATGGCGGGGAGCTGTTTTTT | CASSRPSGGSTDGGELFF
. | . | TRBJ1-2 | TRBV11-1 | TGTGCCAGCAGCTTACAGGGGAATGGCTACACCTTC | CASSLQGNGYTF
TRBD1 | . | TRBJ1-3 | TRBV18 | TGTGCCAGCTCACTCCGGACAGGATCTTCTGGAAACACCATATATTTT | CASSLRTGSSGNTIYF
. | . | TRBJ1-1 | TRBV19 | TGTGCCAGTAGTATTGGCAGGGAGGGGGCTGAAGCTTTCTTT | CASSIGREGAEAFF
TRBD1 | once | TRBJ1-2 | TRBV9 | TGTGCCAGCAGCCCCGCCGGGACAGGGGCCCCACTCTATGGCTACACCTTC | CASSPAGTGAPLYGYTF
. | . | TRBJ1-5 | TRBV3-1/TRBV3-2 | TGTGCCAGCAGCCAAGGACAGAGCAATCAGCCCCAGCATTTT | CASSQGQSNQPQHF
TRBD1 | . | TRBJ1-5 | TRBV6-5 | TGTGCCAGCGCACCCGGGACAGGGAATCAGCCCCAGCATTTT | CASAPGTGNQPQHF